This T cell receptor (beta chain) was retrieved from a study of blood T cell repertoires in COVID-19 (dated by TCRdb to 2020 to 2021). About the study as a whole: Samples from collaborators originated in the United States, Italy and Spain and spanned both the acute and convalescent phases of COVID-19. The material from the prospective study consisted of cDNA or gDNA derived from T cells, B-cell-depleted T cells, or PBMCs. Deeply sampled blood TCRbeta repertoires from subjects exposed to, actively infected with, or recovered from COVID-19 were included in the dataset. The repertoires were released in a freely available public database meant as a resource for research on the immune response to SARS-CoV-2. The samples were drawn from two sources: the first 160 participants of the ongoing ImmuneRACE study, and fewer than 1,500 subjects contributed by 6 global collaborators. Sample metadata almost always included a de-identified subject ID, COVID-19 status, age in years and sex. HLA class I and class II types, where available, came from metadata supplied by the sample provider rather than from assay-based typing.

The collaborating institutions used their own protocols to collect whole blood in K2EDTA tubes. For TCRbeta analysis, collaborators shipped samples in one of three forms: frozen whole blood, isolated PBMCs, or DNA extracted from either of those sample types. The germline V gene specifies MNHNS as CDR1 and SASEGT as CDR2. Spanning cysteine to phenylalanine, the CDR3 consists of 16 amino acids. Of the read, only the CDR3 DNA is kept; its 48 bases are in frame from base 1. Trimming at the junction amounts to 1 base on V and 2 bases on J, and the germline ends lie 12 bases apart. TCRbeta CDR3 regions were amplified from genomic DNA by means of the immunoSEQ Assay, a bias-controlled multiplex PCR. The original pipeline was this. Nucleated cell counts per sample were estimated from amplification of reference gene primers within the assay. Sequence reads were collapsed and filtered to measure the absolute abundance of every unique TCRbeta CDR3 rearrangement. Productive Simpson clonality was computed per sample as the square root of Simpson's diversity index over productive rearrangements. Not all clones reach the TCRdb copy of this immuneACCESS table, which keeps in-frame sequences only. Checked studies attribute under half of the gap to unresolved V genes and leave the rest unexplained. Clone size and the V and J calls come from that table; the DNA yielded D and trimming. This sample gives approximately 210,000 clones in total; around 78% of them show up just once. The top ten hold around 2.5% of the sample.

Study-wide findings and limitations: The quantity of clinical and demographic metadata differed by source and by participant and was supplied without curation.

In regard to this clone: What antigen it recognizes has not been identified. There are no base qualities to consult, and no much larger clone falls within one base.

Sequencing was done on a sample of peripheral blood. The rearrangement joined TRBV6-1 to TRBJ1-5, with the D gene call left open. This receptor was obtained from a woman in her seventies with active or convalescent COVID-19. The CDR3 is CASSEEPPGGNQPQHF. The sequenced DNA is TGTGCCAGCAGTGAAGAACCCCCAGGTGGCAATCAGCCCCAGCATTTT.